The sequence of this T cell receptor beta chain was determined in a study of monozygotic twins with inflammatory bowel disease. The CDR3 totals 13 residues. Germline V lookup: CDR1 DFQATT, CDR2 SNEGSKA (reference sequence). Making cDNA involved eight separate reactions per sample. TCRdb re-called the 5' RACE reads, yielding one record per CDR3 amino acid sequence without DNA. The listing contains approximately 150,000 distinct CDR3 sequences. This clonotype is classed as medium-sized by frequency. Input material: blood. The chain recombines TRBV20-1 with TRBJ1-5; TCRdb proposes TRBD1, but this gene call is untestable without DNA. This receptor was identified in a human donor with ulcerative colitis or Crohn's disease, or a healthy co-twin of an affected twin (not recorded which). Here the CDR3 reads CSARTGANQPQHF.